The 24 T cell receptor beta chains listed next were all sequenced from one sample in a study of T cells after posttransplantation cyclophosphamide. TCRdb keeps only in-frame clones here, not all; method: immunoSEQ multiplex PCR. The sample has 12,000 to 15,000 clones; over 60% are singletons. The sequencing input was memory CD4+ T cells sorted from PBMCs. These receptors were obtained from a man aged 50-60 years.

As to this clone: One junction end does not reproduce the germline sequence, and a read error may be involved. This chain uses TRBV7-2 with TRBJ1-6, with no clear D. The CDR3 sequence is 15 residues long. The germline gives CDR1 SGHTA, CDR2 FQGNSA. The CDR3 is CAGSFPGSYNSPLHF. Here the CDR3 DNA reads TGTGCCGGCAGCTTTCCAGGCTCCTATAATTCACCCCTCCACTTT.

The gene calls are TRBV5-4 and TRBJ2-5, with a tentative D call TRBD1 (6 bases). Germline assignment: CDR1 SGHNT and CDR2 YYREEE (reference sequence). This CDR3 region has 16 residues. Trimming took off 1 base at V and 5 bases at J, with 18 bases between the two ends. The CDR3 DNA sequence: TGTGCCAGCAGCTTGAGTGGGGGCACGGGACGGGAGACCCAGTACTTC. This encodes CASSLSGGTGRETQYF.

The gene calls are TRBV28 and TRBJ2-1, with D tentatively TRBD1 (6 bases). Germline V gene data show CDR1 as MDHEN and CDR2 as SYDVKM. The CDR3 length is 15 residues. Trimming stripped 3 bases from V and 5 bases from J, with 14 bases between. The CDR3 loop reads CASSFGFKGDNEQFF. Written as DNA, the CDR3 is TGTGCCAGCAGTTTCGGTTTCAAGGGGGACAATGAGCAGTTCTTC.

The chain links TRBV12-5 to TRBJ1-5, with 8 bases matching TRBD1. The CDR3 runs 13 residues. Trimming at V came to 9 bases and at J to 6 bases, leaving 7 bases not matched to a gene. Germline-derived CDR1 and CDR2 are LGHNT and FRNRAP. The CDR3 nucleotides are TGTGCTAGCTCAGGGGGCGCGGGTCAGCCCCAGCATTTT. It is translated as CASSGGAGQPQHF. The full variable domain, its missing parts supplied by reference TRBV12-5 and TRBJ1-5, is DARVTQTPRHKVTEMGQEVTMRCQPILGHNTVFWYRQTMMQGLELLAYFRNRAPLDDSGMPKDRFSAEMPDATLATLKIQPSEPRDSAVYFCASSGGAGQPQHFGDGTRLSIL.

The count of this clone is one. The conserved phenylalanine or tryptophan normally closing the CDR3 is absent here, so this likely arose from a read error. The limits of the CDR3 on the DNA are not certain, so only TCRdb's listed CDR3 is given. The chain recombines TRBV23-1 with TRBJ2-7; the table's D gene call, TRBD1, was not cross checked with the DNA. TRBV23-1 is filed as an ORF, its function uncertain. The CDR3 sequence runs 13 residues, both termini included. The CDR3 sequence is CASTPDNRGVPLR.

The chain couples TRBV19 to TRBJ2-7, with 9 bases matching TRBD2. CDR1 LNHDA and CDR2 SQIVND come from the germline V gene (reference sequence). Trimming at V came to 8 bases and at J to 2 bases, leaving 1 base not matched to a gene. The CDR3 spans 12 residues. CDR3 sequence reads: CASSSGAYEQYF. CDR3 DNA: TGTGCCAGTTCTAGCGGGGCCTACGAGCAGTACTTC.

The chain links TRBV20-1 to TRBJ2-7; the D is unclear. Germline-derived CDR1 and CDR2 are DFQATT and SNEGSKA (reference sequence). Trimming pared 0 bases from V and 7 bases from J, leaving 7 bases between. The CDR3 runs 11 residues. This CDR3 reads CSARDLEEQYF. CDR3 in DNA: TGCAGTGCTAGAGATCTAGAGGAGCAGTACTTC.

The J gene is TRBJ2-7, the V gene TRBV27; 7 bases align to TRBD2. The CDR3 consists of 14 residues. V shed 6 bases, J shed 5 bases, and the junction held 10 bases outside the gene matches. Germline V gene data show CDR1 as MNHEY and CDR2 as SMNVEV (reference sequence). This CDR3 reads CASSPWGGINEQYF. In nucleotides, the CDR3 is TGTGCCAGCAGCCCTTGGGGGGGAATCAACGAGCAGTACTTC.

The chain employs TRBV29-1 and TRBJ2-1, with TRBD2 identical over 11 bases. The CDR3 length is 20 residues. Germline V CDR1 and CDR2: SQVTM, ANQGSEA. The V segment lost 0 bases and the J segment 2 bases; nucleotides outside the gene matches: 15. The CDR3 is CSVEETLGSGRVRAYNEQFF. The CDR3 bases are TGCAGCGTTGAAGAAACATTAGGTAGCGGGAGGGTGAGAGCCTACAATGAGCAGTTCTTC.

This clone was observed a single time. The chain has TRBV25-1 and TRBJ2-1, with 14 bases identical to TRBD2. Unmatched junction bases numbered 6, after V lost 4 bases and J lost 7 bases. Germline CDR1 and CDR2: MGHDK and SYGVNS. This CDR3 is built from 16 residues. The CDR3 spells CASSGTTSGRANEQFF. In DNA form, the CDR3 reads TGTGCCAGCAGTGGAACGACTAGCGGGAGGGCAAATGAGCAGTTCTTC. Combining the CDR3 with reference TRBV25-1 and TRBJ2-1 gives the whole variable domain EADIYQTPRYLVIGTGKKITLECSQTMGHDKMYWYQQDPGMELHLIHYSYGVNSTEKGDLSSESTVSRIRTEHFPLTLESARPSHTSQYLCASSGTTSGRANEQFFGPGTRLTVL.

CDR3 DNA sequence: TGTGCCAGCAAGTGGGACTATCACACCGGGGAGCTGTTTTTT. Translated, it gives CASKWDYHTGELFF. This sequence joins TRBV6-6 and TRBJ2-2, with 7 bases fitting TRBD2. Trimming at V came to 7 bases and at J to 3 bases, leaving 5 bases not matched to a gene. This CDR3 region has 14 residues. The V gene's germline CDR1 is MNHNY and CDR2 SVGAGI (reference sequence).

This clone has just a few counts. The chain carries TRBV27 and TRBJ2-7, with TRBD1 identical over 9 bases. Germline CDR1 is MNHEY and CDR2 is SMNVEV (reference sequence). The CDR3 length is 13 residues. V gave up 6 bases and J gave up 5 bases; unmatched junction bases: 5. CDR3 in amino acids: CASRLGQGDEQYF. CDR3 DNA sequence: TGTGCCAGCAGATTGGGACAGGGAGACGAGCAGTACTTC.

This chain links TRBV4-1 with TRBJ1-4, with TRBD1 as a possible D gene (6 bases). Trimming took 6 bases from V and 4 from J, leaving 12 bases between them. The CDR3 runs to 14 residues. Germline V gene data show CDR1 as MGHRA and CDR2 as YSYEKL. CDR3 nucleotide sequence: TGCGCCAGCAGAAGACAGGACCTTAATGAAAAACTGTTTTTT. Protein sequence: CASRRQDLNEKLFF.

The chain joins TRBV5-6 to TRBJ1-1, with 9 bases aligning to TRBD1. CDR3 length: 15 amino acids. The germline V gene encodes CDR1 SGHDT and CDR2 YYEEEE. V was pared by 4 bases and J by 5 bases, with 9 bases of the junction left unmatched. CDR3 in DNA: TGTGCCAGCAGCCTGACCGGACAGGGGATGACTGAAGCTTTCTTT. It specifies CASSLTGQGMTEAFF.

The chain links TRBV7-2 to TRBJ2-2; maybe TRBD2 (7 bases). The germline CDR1 and CDR2 sequences are SGHTA and FQGNSA. Trimming took 7 bases from V and 5 from J, leaving 17 bases between them. The CDR3 totals 15 residues. CDR3 nucleotides: TGTGCCAGCAAATGGGGGGGGGCAGGGACCGGGGAGCTGTTTTTT. Its protein is CASKWGGAGTGELFF.

CDR3 sequence: CASSFGRGSETQYF. Here the CDR3 DNA reads TGTGCCAGCAGCTTCGGTCGAGGGAGCGAGACCCAGTACTTC. The gene calls are TRBV5-6 and TRBJ2-5, with D tentatively TRBD2 (5 bases). The V gene's germline CDR1 is SGHDT and CDR2 YYEEEE. V was trimmed by 2 bases and J by 5 bases, leaving 13 bases between them. The CDR3 totals 14 residues. The full variable domain, its missing parts supplied by reference TRBV5-6 and TRBJ2-5, is DAGVTQSPTHLIKTRGQQVTLRCSPKSGHDTVSWYQQALGQGPQFIFQYYEEEERQRGNFPDRFSGHQFPNYSSELNVNALLLGDSALYLCASSFGRGSETQYFGPGTRLLVL.

The gene calls are TRBV6-5 and TRBJ2-2; TRBD2 agrees at 8 bases. The CDR3 has 12 residues. Germline V gives CDR1 MNHEY, CDR2 SVGAGI. CDR3 nucleotide sequence: TGTTCAGCGGGAGTGTACACCGGGGAGCTGTTTTTT. It codes for CSAGVYTGELFF.

V and J are TRBV9 and TRBJ2-7, with TRBD1 identical over 8 bases. V was clipped by 4 bases and J by 3 bases; unmatched bases: 9. This CDR3 is built from 15 residues. The germline V gene has CDR1 SGDLS and CDR2 YYNGEE. The CDR3 protein is CASSTGQGGIYEQYF. Here the CDR3 DNA reads TGTGCCAGCAGCACAGGACAGGGAGGTATCTACGAGCAGTACTTC. The entire variable domain, with the rest obtained from reference TRBV9 and TRBJ2-7, is as follows: DSGVTQTPKHLITATGQRVTLRCSPRSGDLSVYWYQQSLDQGLQFLIQYYNGEERAKGNILERFSAQQFPDLHSELNLSSLELGDSALYFCASSTGQGGIYEQYFGPGTRLTVT.

The chain couples TRBV27 to TRBJ2-3; 9 positions agree with TRBD1. J lost 5 bases, V lost 5 bases, and 8 bases had no gene match. The CDR3 consists of 15 residues. Germline V CDR1 and CDR2: MNHEY, SMNVEV (reference sequence). This chain's CDR3 is CASSAGQGLRDTQYF. CDR3 bases: TGTGCCAGCAGTGCGGGACAGGGTTTACGAGATACGCAGTATTTT.

This clone appeared a single time. This sequence joins TRBV10-3 and TRBJ2-3, with TRBD2 matching over 11 bases. There are 17 residues in the CDR3. Germline V lookup: CDR1 ENHRY, CDR2 SYGVKD. The V and J ends lost 9 bases and 5 bases, in that order; junction bases with no gene match: 16. The CDR3 nucleotides read TGTGCCATTAGCGGGACTAGCGGAACCCTAGCGAGAGATACGCAGTATTTT. Protein product: CAISGTSGTLARDTQYF.

The rearrangement joins TRBV4-2 to TRBJ2-3; 11 bases agree with TRBD2. The junction had 1 base not matched to a gene; V was cut back by 1 base and J by 4 bases. The CDR3 consists of 15 residues. CDR1 and CDR2 (germline): LGHNA, YNFKEQ. The CDR3: CASSQGSGGADTQYF. The CDR3 DNA follows: TGTGCCAGCAGCCAAGGTAGCGGGGGGGCAGATACGCAGTATTTT.

The chain carries TRBV9 and TRBJ2-1, with 13 bases that match TRBD2. Looked up from germline, CDR1 is SGDLS and CDR2 is YYNGEE. The CDR3 length is 15 residues. After removal of 6 bases from V and 7 bases from J, the junction contained 7 bases not matched to a gene. The CDR3 loop reads CASTQGTSGNNEQFF. CDR3 coding DNA: TGTGCCAGCACGCAAGGGACTAGCGGGAATAATGAGCAGTTCTTC.

This rearrangement joins TRBV19 to TRBJ1-2; possibly TRBD1 for D (5 bases). V dropped 10 bases and J dropped 8 bases, with 17 bases sitting between them. Per germline, CDR1 LNHDA and CDR2 SQIVND (reference sequence). The CDR3 length is 12 residues. The CDR3 DNA follows: TGTGCCATCCGGGCAACAGGACAAGGCTACACCTTC. This encodes CAIRATGQGYTF. Full variable domain (outside the CDR3, taken from reference TRBV19 and TRBJ1-2): DGGITQSPKYLFRKEGQNVTLSCEQNLNHDAMYWYRQDPGQGLRLIYYSQIVNDFQKGDIAEGYSVSREKKESFPLTVTSAQKNPTAFYLCAIRATGQGYTFGSGTRLTVV.

The chain is built from TRBV30 and TRBJ1-1; D may be TRBD1 (5 bases). Trimming took 3 bases from V and 4 from J, leaving 12 bases between them. The CDR3 runs to 13 residues. From germline, CDR1 is GTSNPN and CDR2 SVGIG (reference sequence). For the CDR3, the DNA is TGTGCCTGGAGGACCAACGGGGGCACTGAAGCTTTCTTT. Translating it yields CAWRTNGGTEAFF. The variable domain in full, completed from reference TRBV30 and TRBJ1-1, reads SQTIHQWPATLVQPVGSPLSLECTVEGTSNPNLYWYRQAAGRGLQLLFYSVGIGQISSEVPQNLSASRPQDRQFILSSKKLLLSDSGFYLCAWRTNGGTEAFFGQGTRLTVV.